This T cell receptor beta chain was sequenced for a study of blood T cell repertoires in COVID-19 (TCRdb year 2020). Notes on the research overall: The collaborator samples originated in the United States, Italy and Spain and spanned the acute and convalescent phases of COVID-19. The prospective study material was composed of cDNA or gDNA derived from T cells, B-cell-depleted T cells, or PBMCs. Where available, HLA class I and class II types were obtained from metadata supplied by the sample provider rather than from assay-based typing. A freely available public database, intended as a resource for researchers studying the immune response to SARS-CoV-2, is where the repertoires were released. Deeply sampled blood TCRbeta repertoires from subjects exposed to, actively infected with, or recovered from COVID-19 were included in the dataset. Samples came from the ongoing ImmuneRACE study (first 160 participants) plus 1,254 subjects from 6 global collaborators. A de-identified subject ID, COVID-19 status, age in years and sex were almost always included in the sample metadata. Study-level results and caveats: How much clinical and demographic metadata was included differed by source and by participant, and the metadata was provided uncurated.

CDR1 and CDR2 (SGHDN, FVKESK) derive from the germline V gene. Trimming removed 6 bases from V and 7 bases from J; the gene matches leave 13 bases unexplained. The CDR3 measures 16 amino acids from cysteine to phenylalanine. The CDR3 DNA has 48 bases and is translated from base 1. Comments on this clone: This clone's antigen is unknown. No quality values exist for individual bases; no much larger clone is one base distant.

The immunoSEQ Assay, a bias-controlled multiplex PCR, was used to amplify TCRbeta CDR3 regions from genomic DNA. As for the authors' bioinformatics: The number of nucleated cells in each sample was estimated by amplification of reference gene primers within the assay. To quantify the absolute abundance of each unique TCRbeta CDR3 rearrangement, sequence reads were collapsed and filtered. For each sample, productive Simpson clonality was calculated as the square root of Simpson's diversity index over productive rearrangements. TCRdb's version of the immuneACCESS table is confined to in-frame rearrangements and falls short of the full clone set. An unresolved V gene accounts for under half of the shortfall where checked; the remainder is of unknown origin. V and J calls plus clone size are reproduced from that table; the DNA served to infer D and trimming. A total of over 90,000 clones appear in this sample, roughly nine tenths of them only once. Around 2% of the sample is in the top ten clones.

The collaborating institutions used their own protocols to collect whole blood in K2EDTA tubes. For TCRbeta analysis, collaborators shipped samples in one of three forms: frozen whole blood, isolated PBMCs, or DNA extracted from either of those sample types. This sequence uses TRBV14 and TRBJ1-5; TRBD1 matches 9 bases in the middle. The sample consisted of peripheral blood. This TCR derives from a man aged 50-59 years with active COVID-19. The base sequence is TGTGCCAGCAGTCAGAAGACAGGGGGAAGCTGGCAGCCCCAGCATTTT. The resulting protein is CASSQKTGGSWQPQHF.